The entry below describes one T cell receptor beta chain. Its antigen is not known. These data originate in a study of cytomegalovirus exposure and HLA in healthy donors. Participants comprised healthy donors of bone marrow. Vbeta (60) and Jbeta (13) primers were used in the PCR. Assay: immunoSEQ multiplex PCR; the TCRdb copy retains only in-frame clones and omits some. This table has approximately 150,000 clones, 70% to 85% appearing once. The CDR3 covers 13 residues. Looked up from germline, CDR1 is SNHLY and CDR2 is FYNNEI. The V gene lost 4 bases and the J gene lost 5 bases, with 11 bases spanning the gap. Notes on the study in general: Several of the most significant clusters appeared linked to common viral pathogens, based on a later analysis. In a later analysis, at a false discovery rate of 0.05, 16,951 TCR beta sequences matched HLA alleles.

The sequence derives from a middle-aged man in good health and CMV-seronegative. Material: PBMCs. This chain joins TRBV2 and TRBJ1-1; D is possibly TRBD1 (6 bases). This chain's CDR3 is CASSATGKTEAFF. The CDR3 DNA reads as TGTGCCAGCAGTGCAACAGGGAAGACTGAAGCTTTCTTT.